This is a list of T cell receptor beta chains from one sample in a study of CD8 T cells in ankylosing spondylitis. MiXCR, applied by TCRdb to the 5' RACE reads, yields one record per CDR3 protein. The sample shows about 360,000 distinct CDR3 sequences, 20% to 25% of them seen only once. The specimen was blood, either unsorted or a sorted T cell fraction (not recorded which). These receptors all come from a male donor with ankylosing spondylitis or in good health (not recorded which). Both conserved end residues are part of each CDR3. The D gene is left open where the match is weak. For some rows the clone size is stated as once, few or many, or as a class when expanded; others skip it.

J,D,V,size,CDR3,DNA
TRBJ2-1,TRBD2,TRBV5-5,many,CASSLGLAEANEQFF,TGTGCCAGCAGCTTGGGACTAGCGGAAGCCAATGAGCAGTTCTTC
TRBJ2-7,TRBD1,TRBV10-3,NA,CAISRTGEGGEQYF,TGTGCCATCAGTAGGACAGGGGAGGGTGGCGAGCAGTACTTC
TRBJ2-7,NA,TRBV30,NA,CAWSPNNYEQYF,TGTGCCTGGAGTCCTAACAACTACGAGCAGTACTTC
TRBJ2-2,TRBD2,TRBV12-3/TRBV12-4,NA,CASRLAGGETGELFF,TGTGCCAGCAGGCTAGCGGGGGGAGAAACCGGGGAGCTGTTTTTT
TRBJ2-7,NA,TRBV30,once,CAWSAGQLSGEQYF,TGTGCCTGGAGTGCAGGACAGCTCTCAGGCGAGCAGTACTTC
TRBJ2-1,TRBD1,TRBV7-9,few,CASSSPGGNEQFF,TGTGCCAGCAGCTCCCCAGGGGGCAATGAGCAGTTCTTC
TRBJ2-3,NA,TRBV5-5,NA,CASSLCSECADTQYF,TGTGCCAGCAGCTTGTGCTCCGAGTGTGCGGATACGCAGTATTTT
TRBJ1-5,NA,TRBV20-1,few,CSARDAGTEDSNQPQHF,TGCAGTGCTAGAGACGCCGGTACTGAGGATAGCAATCAGCCCCAGCATTTT
TRBJ2-5,TRBD2,TRBV28,NA,CASSLWTSGRYKETQYF,TGTGCCAGCAGTCTGTGGACTAGCGGGCGCTACAAAGAGACCCAGTACTTC
TRBJ1-2,NA,TRBV7-8,NA,CASSLGADLYGYTF,TGTGCCAGCAGCTTAGGGGCAGACTTATATGGCTACACCTTC
TRBJ2-1,TRBD1,TRBV10-3,few,CAISEVTGTGGDEQFF,TGTGCCATCAGTGAGGTTACCGGGACAGGTGGGGATGAGCAGTTCTTC
TRBJ2-7,NA,TRBV4-1,NA,CASSQEGEGSLYEQYF,TGCGCCAGCAGCCAAGAGGGGGAAGGGTCTCTCTACGAGCAGTACTTC
TRBJ2-6,NA,TRBV29-1,NA,CSVDIGSGANVLTF,TGCAGCGTTGACATCGGCTCTGGGGCCAACGTCCTGACTTTC
TRBJ2-2,TRBD1,TRBV29-1,NA,CSIRDRVTGELFF,TGCAGCATCCGGGACAGGGTCACCGGGGAGCTGTTTTTT
TRBJ1-2,NA,TRBV28,NA,CASTLHSIRQQGGDNYGYTF,TGTGCCAGCACCTTACACAGCATCCGCCAACAGGGTGGGGATAACTATGGCTACACCTTC
TRBJ2-7,TRBD2,TRBV7-2,NA,CASSLAVRLAVAYEQYF,TGTGCCAGCAGCTTAGCAGTCCGGCTAGCGGTCGCCTACGAGCAGTACTTC
TRBJ2-2,NA,TRBV29-1,few,CSVEERAGGTGELFF,TGCAGCGTTGAAGAACGGGCAGGGGGGACCGGGGAGCTGTTTTTT
TRBJ2-5,TRBD2,TRBV10-3,few,CAISDFGGRFQETQYF,TGTGCCATCAGTGACTTTGGCGGGAGATTCCAAGAGACCCAGTACTTC
TRBJ2-1,NA,TRBV6-5,few,CASSYSLNGGYNEQFF,TGTGCCAGCAGTTACTCTCTGAACGGGGGCTACAATGAGCAGTTCTTC
TRBJ1-6,TRBD1,TRBV7-8,few,CASSLTGGAYSPLHF,TGTGCCAGCAGCTTGACAGGGGGCGCTTATTCACCCCTCCACTTT
TRBJ2-7,NA,TRBV7-2,once,CASSSRYKLYEQYF,TGTGCCAGCAGCTCCCGGTATAAGCTTTACGAGCAGTACTTC
TRBJ2-7,NA,TRBV12-3/TRBV12-4,NA,CASSTDSPYEQYF,TGTGCCAGCAGTACAGACAGTCCCTACGAGCAGTACTTC
TRBJ1-5,NA,TRBV4-1,many,CASSQEGATGQPQHF,TGCGCCAGCAGCCAAGAAGGAGCCACGGGACAGCCCCAGCATTTT
TRBJ2-3,TRBD2,TRBV4-2,NA,CASSQLAGGQGDTQYF,TGTGCCAGCAGCCAACTAGCGGGGGGGCAAGGAGATACGCAGTATTTT
TRBJ1-5,NA,TRBV20-1,NA,CSAPGVDSNQPQHF,TGCAGTGCTCCAGGGGTCGATAGCAATCAGCCCCAGCATTTT
TRBJ2-3,NA,TRBV27,NA,CASSLVLRPSTSTDTQYF,TGTGCCAGCAGTTTAGTGTTACGGCCCTCCACTAGCACAGATACGCAGTATTTT
TRBJ2-7,NA,TRBV20-1,NA,CSARIRSSYEQYF,TGCAGTGCTAGAATTAGGAGCTCCTACGAGCAGTACTTC
TRBJ2-3,TRBD1,TRBV13,few,CASSLGGQGLTDTQYF,TGTGCCAGCAGCCTTGGGGGACAGGGACTCACAGATACGCAGTATTTT
TRBJ1-1,NA,TRBV25-1,few,CASSKGDTEAFF,TGTGCCAGCAGTAAGGGTGACACTGAAGCTTTCTTT
TRBJ2-2,NA,TRBV6-5,NA,CASSYSQGSTGELFF,TGTGCCAGCAGTTACTCGCAGGGGAGCACCGGGGAGCTGTTTTTT
TRBJ1-5,TRBD1,TRBV12-3/TRBV12-4,few,CASSPTGGGGTDQPQHF,TGTGCCAGCAGTCCCACAGGGGGCGGGGGGACTGATCAGCCCCAGCATTTT
TRBJ1-2,NA,TRBV12-3/TRBV12-4,few,CASSLAVPGGYTF,TGTGCCAGCAGTTTAGCCGTACCCGGAGGCTACACCTTC
TRBJ2-5,NA,TRBV21-1,NA,CASSKPLAGLQETQYF,TGTGCCAGCAGCAAACCCCTAGCGGGGCTACAAGAGACCCAGTACTTC
TRBJ2-1,TRBD1,TRBV12-3/TRBV12-4,NA,CASSNQQGMHYNEQFF,TGTGCCAGCAGCAACCAACAGGGGATGCACTACAATGAGCAGTTCTTC
TRBJ1-4,NA,TRBV9,NA,CASSVAPQPQPNEKLFF,TGTGCCAGCAGCGTAGCGCCTCAACCCCAGCCTAATGAAAAACTGTTTTTT
TRBJ2-5,TRBD1,TRBV4-1,NA,CASSQEGQTQETQYF,TGCGCCAGCAGCCAAGAGGGACAGACCCAAGAGACCCAGTACTTC
TRBJ2-1,NA,TRBV27,few,CATRTANNEQFF,TGTGCCACCAGGACAGCTAACAATGAGCAGTTCTTC
TRBJ1-5,NA,TRBV11-2,few,CASSFPLNQPQHF,TGTGCCAGCAGCTTTCCCCTCAATCAGCCCCAGCATTTT
TRBJ2-7,NA,TRBV10-3,few,CAISDAASYEQYF,TGTGCCATCAGTGATGCAGCCTCCTACGAGCAGTACTTC
TRBJ1-2,NA,TRBV12-3/TRBV12-4,few,CASISGAGPGYTF,TGTGCCAGCATTTCTGGGGCGGGACCGGGCTACACCTTC
TRBJ2-1,TRBD2,TRBV9,few,CASSVLAGGSYNEQFF,TGTGCCAGCAGCGTACTAGCGGGGGGCTCCTACAATGAGCAGTTCTTC